A selection of T cell receptor beta chains follows, all from one sample in a study of cytomegalovirus exposure and HLA in healthy donors. The protocol was immunoSEQ multiplex PCR, while the TCRdb copy is restricted to in-frame clones and leaves out a portion. This listing includes 150,000 to 200,000 clones. Sequenced material: PBMCs. The receptors shown here come from a woman aged 18-29 years in good health and CMV-seropositive. The CDR3 runs from the conserved cysteine through the conserved F or W. The D gene is left open where the match is weak.

d_gene	v_gene	j_gene	CDR3nt	CDR3aa
.	TRBV7-3	TRBJ2-1	TGTGCCAGCAGCCCCGCTCTGGGGGGACATGAGCAGTTCTTC	CASSPALGGHEQFF
TRBD1	TRBV2	TRBJ1-6	TGTGCCAGCACCCTGACAGGGAGCTCCTATAATTCACCCCTCCACTTT	CASTLTGSSYNSPLHF
TRBD1	TRBV18	TRBJ2-7	TGTGCCAGCTCAACGGGACAGACCTACGAGCAGTACTTC	CASSTGQTYEQYF
.	TRBV25-1	TRBJ1-5	TGTGCCAGCAGTGACGGCAATCAGCCCCAGCATTTT	CASSDGNQPQHF
.	TRBV15	TRBJ1-1	TGTGCCACCAGCAGAGATCCAGCAGGGAACACTGAAGCTTTCTTT	CATSRDPAGNTEAFF
.	TRBV6-6	TRBJ1-1	TGTGCCAGCAGTCTAAGCCGCCTGAACACTGAAGCTTTCTTT	CASSLSRLNTEAFF
TRBD1	TRBV30	TRBJ1-1	TGTGCCTGGAGTCTGGGACAGGCGGGTGAAGCTTTCTTT	CAWSLGQAGEAFF
TRBD1	TRBV25-1	TRBJ1-2	TGTGCCAGCAGTGAGGGACAGGATGGCTACACCTTC	CASSEGQDGYTF
.	TRBV4-3	TRBJ2-1	TGCGCCAGCAGCCGCGAGACTTATCCCCACAATGAGCAGTTCTTC	CASSRETYPHNEQFF
.	TRBV15	TRBJ1-1	TGTGCCACCAGCAGAGATCAGGGAGGGATAGCTTTCTTT	CATSRDQGGIAFF
TRBD1	TRBV5-4	TRBJ1-1	TGTGCAACAGAACAGGGGCTGAAGAACACTGAAGCTTTCTTT	CATEQGLKNTEAFF
TRBD2	TRBV19	TRBJ2-2	TGTGCCAGTGGACTAGCGGGAGTTATCGGGGAGCTGTTTTTT	CASGLAGVIGELFF
TRBD2	TRBV30	TRBJ2-7	TGTGCCTGGAGTGTACCCGGCGGGAGGGCATACGAGCAGTACTTC	CAWSVPGGRAYEQYF
TRBD1	TRBV27	TRBJ1-5	TGTGCCAGCAGGGGAGGAGGGACAGGGGAGTATAGCAATCAGCCCCAGCATTTT	CASRGGGTGEYSNQPQHF
.	TRBV6-1	TRBJ2-1	TGTGCCAGCAGTGAAGCGCTTCGGGGGGCCCTGAGCTCCTACAATGAGCAGTTCTTC	CASSEALRGALSSYNEQFF
.	TRBV10-2	TRBJ2-7	TGCGCCAGCAGTGAGTCGTTTTCAGGGCACGGTTACGAGCAGTACTTC	CASSESFSGHGYEQYF
.	TRBV5-1	TRBJ1-5	TGCGCCAGCAGCTTGGATCGGGGTCAGCCCCAGCATTTT	CASSLDRGQPQHF
TRBD1	TRBV10-3	TRBJ1-1	TGTGCCATCACGCGGGGACAGGGGATTAACACTGAAGCTTTCTTT	CAITRGQGINTEAFF
TRBD1	TRBV6-6	TRBJ1-1	TGTGCCAGCAAATTGACAGGGGAGGCTGAAGCTTTCTTT	CASKLTGEAEAFF
.	TRBV2	TRBJ1-5	TGTGCCAGCAGTGGGGTGACGGGGATCAATCAGCCCCAGCATTTT	CASSGVTGINQPQHF
.	TRBV30	TRBJ1-1	TGTGCCTGGAGTGTCTCCGGGGGGAACACTGAAGCTTTCTTT	CAWSVSGGNTEAFF
.	TRBV5-1	TRBJ1-1	TGCGCCAGCAGCTTGGGGGGGGGAAGGCAGGGAGTGGCTGAAGCTTTCTTT	CASSLGGGRQGVAEAFF
.	TRBV2	TRBJ1-1	TGTGCCAGCAGCGAATGGGCAGTGAACACTGAAGCTTTCTTT	CASSEWAVNTEAFF
.	TRBV9	TRBJ2-1	TGTGCCAGCAGCGTAGCTAGCGCTAGCTCCTACAATGAGCAGTTCTTC	CASSVASASSYNEQFF